What follows are 27 T cell receptor beta chains derived from one specimen sequenced in a study of OX40 agonist ivuxolimab in advanced cancers. The protocol used for the library was the immunoSEQ multiplex PCR assay. TCRdb took over this immuneACCESS table, retaining in-frame rearrangements with V and J assigned. Such tables are incomplete; in checked studies, under half of the missing clones stem from an unresolved V gene, and the remainder is unexplained. This sample comprises about 82,000 clones, about 85% of them detected only once. Around 2.3% of the sample lies in the top ten. The material was CD4+ or CD8+ T cells sorted from blood, obtained in a trial of the OX40 agonist ivuxolimab. These receptors were collected from an adult with an advanced solid tumor such as melanoma, head and neck, liver or kidney cancer.

The table lists this clone with a few counts. The V call is TRBV7-3, the J call TRBJ1-3; D is uncertain. The V end was cut by 0 bases, the J end by 0 bases, with 9 bases between. Germline loops: CDR1 SGHTA, CDR2 FQGTGA. The CDR3 runs 16 residues. CDR3 in amino acids: CASSLTGGSSGNTIYF. The CDR3 coding sequence is TGTGCCAGCAGCTTAACGGGCGGCAGCTCTGGAAACACCATATATTTT.

This rearrangement joins TRBV5-1 to TRBJ2-7, with TRBD1 matching over 8 bases. Trimming at V came to 4 bases and at J to 3 bases, leaving 9 bases not matched to a gene. Germline CDR1 and CDR2: SGHRS and YFSETQ. The length of the CDR3 is 15 residues. The CDR3 is CASSDSGTGLYEQYF. The CDR3 DNA is TGCGCCAGCAGCGACTCCGGGACAGGTCTCTACGAGCAGTACTTC.

This clone has a single count. The chain recombines TRBV2 with TRBJ1-5; TRBD1 might be the D (6 bases). The CDR3 spans 15 residues. Per germline, CDR1 SNHLY and CDR2 FYNNEI. The V end lost 7 bases, the J end lost 4 bases, and 17 bases lay between the germline ends. CDR3 in amino acids: CASNQGQNQNQPQHF. Here the CDR3 DNA reads TGTGCCAGCAACCAAGGACAGAACCAAAATCAGCCCCAGCATTTT. Full variable domain (missing parts from reference TRBV2 and TRBJ1-5): EPEVTQTPSHQVTQMGQEVILRCVPISNHLYFYWYRQILGQKVEFLVSFYNNEISEKSEIFDDQFSVERPDGSNFTLKIRSTKLEDSAMYFCASNQGQNQNQPQHFGDGTRLSIL.

This rearrangement joins TRBV19 to TRBJ1-1; no firm D call. Trimming cost V 1 base and J 1 base, with 1 base left between them. Germline lookup yields CDR1 LNHDA and CDR2 SQIVND (reference sequence). The CDR3 contains 12 residues. The DNA for the CDR3 is TGTGCCAGTAGTATAGGGAACACTGAAGCTTTCTTT. This gives the protein CASSIGNTEAFF.

The chain is built from TRBV5-1 and TRBJ1-1, with TRBD1 matching over 7 bases. The CDR3 loop spans 14 amino acids. Trimming removed 4 bases from V and 4 bases from J; junction bases left unmatched: 7. Germline V gene data show CDR1 as SGHRS and CDR2 as YFSETQ. The CDR3 spells CASSQGEGGTEAFF. CDR3 DNA sequence: TGCGCCAGCAGCCAGGGGGAGGGAGGCACTGAAGCTTTCTTT. The variable domain in full, completed from reference TRBV5-1 and TRBJ1-1, reads KAGVTQTPRYLIKTRGQQVTLSCSPISGHRSVSWYQQTPGQGLQFLFEYFSETQRNKGNFPGRFSGRQFSNSRSEMNVSTLELGDSALYLCASSQGEGGTEAFFGQGTRLTVV.

The chain recombines TRBV5-4 with TRBJ1-6; D perhaps matches TRBD1 (5 bases). Trimming pared 4 bases from V and 7 bases from J, leaving 15 bases between. The CDR3 covers 15 residues. Germline V gene lookup returns CDR1 SGHNT and CDR2 YYREEE (reference sequence). The CDR3 loop reads CASSIGAPRNSPLHF. The CDR3 bases are TGTGCCAGCAGCATAGGGGCCCCGCGGAATTCACCCCTCCACTTT. The entire variable domain, with the rest obtained from reference TRBV5-4 and TRBJ1-6, is as follows: ETGVTQSPTHLIKTRGQQVTLRCSSQSGHNTVSWYQQALGQGPQFIFQYYREEENGRGNFPPRFSGLQFPNYSSELNVNALELDDSALYLCASSIGAPRNSPLHFGNGTRLTVT.

The rearrangement uses TRBV18 and TRBJ2-5, with 7 bases fitting TRBD1. The CDR3 sequence is 15 residues long. V trimming: 3 bases; J trimming: 9 bases; junction bases outside the gene matches: 13. Germline CDR1 and CDR2: KGHSH and LQKENI. The CDR3 bases are TGTGCCAGCTCACCTCCGGGACAGAGGAACAAGGCCCAGTACTTC. It translates to CASSPPGQRNKAQYF.

The rearrangement joins TRBV10-3 to TRBJ2-7; D could derive from TRBD1 or TRBD2 (6 bases each). CDR1 and CDR2 from the germline V gene are ENHRY and SYGVKD. V gave up 11 bases and J gave up 0 bases, with 17 bases separating them. CDR3 length: 14 amino acids. The CDR3 is CASKGGLLSYEQYF. The CDR3 nucleotides are TGTGCCTCCAAAGGGGGGCTACTCTCCTACGAGCAGTACTTC.

The rearrangement links TRBV28 to TRBJ1-5, with a tentative D call TRBD1 (6 bases). Germline-derived CDR1 and CDR2 are MDHEN and SYDVKM. CDR3 size: 15 residues. V lost 5 bases and J lost 6, with 17 bases in between. CDR3 protein: CASSRRRGLGQPQHF. As DNA, the CDR3 is TGTGCCAGCAGTCGCCGCAGGGGACTCGGTCAGCCCCAGCATTTT.

J is TRBJ1-1 and V is TRBV28; TRBD1 is a possible D gene (6 bases). CDR1 and CDR2 from the germline V gene are MDHEN and SYDVKM. This CDR3 comprises 16 residues. Trimming left V 9 bases short and J 1 base short, with 21 bases between. CDR3 in amino acids: CASLGAQGLRNTEAFF. The DNA for the CDR3 is TGTGCCAGTTTGGGGGCCCAGGGTCTACGGAACACTGAAGCTTTCTTT.

V usage is TRBV5-1 and J usage is TRBJ2-2; D possibly corresponds to TRBD1 (5 bases). CDR3 length equals 14 residues. Trimming cost V 1 base and J 1 base, with 5 bases left between them. In germline, CDR1 is SGHRS, CDR2 YFSETQ. CDR3: CASSLTGNTGELFF. The CDR3 DNA reads TGCGCCAGCAGCTTGACAGGGAACACCGGGGAGCTGTTTTTT.

The chain recombines TRBV4-2 with TRBJ2-1; 7 bases line up with TRBD1. Trimming removed 0 bases from V and 2 bases from J; junction bases left unmatched: 7. The CDR3 is 17 residues long. CDR1 and CDR2 from the germline V gene are LGHNA and YNFKEQ. The CDR3 bases are TGTGCCAGCAGCCAAGACACGCACAGGGGTACCTACAATGAGCAGTTCTTC. It specifies CASSQDTHRGTYNEQFF.

The chain couples TRBV4-1 to TRBJ1-5; D is undetermined. The V and J ends lost 0 bases and 6 bases respectively, with 15 bases between them. CDR1 and CDR2 (germline): MGHRA, YSYEKL. The CDR3 has 16 amino acids. For the CDR3, the DNA is TGCGCCAGCAGCCAAGATGAGGTGCGACGGGCTCAGCCCCAGCATTTT. Translated, it gives CASSQDEVRRAQPQHF.

The J gene is TRBJ1-1, the V gene TRBV28, with D tentatively TRBD1 (5 bases). Per the germline V gene, CDR1 is MDHEN and CDR2 is SYDVKM. The CDR3 contains 14 residues. Trimming removed 7 bases at V and 9 bases at J, with 21 bases between. The CDR3 DNA reads TGTGCCAGCAATTCCCGCCAGGGTAGGGATAAAGCTTTCTTT. Translating gives CASNSRQGRDKAFF.

The chain has TRBV2 and TRBJ1-5, with D possibly being TRBD1 (6 bases). This CDR3 region has 17 residues. Per germline, CDR1 SNHLY and CDR2 FYNNEI. The V gene lost 4 bases and the J gene lost 3 bases, with 19 bases spanning the gap. CDR3 nucleotide sequence: TGTGCCAGCAGTGTAGGCCCAGTGGGGGGCCTCAATCAGCCCCAGCATTTT. This codes for CASSVGPVGGLNQPQHF.

The V gene is TRBV6-1, the J gene TRBJ2-2; D possibly matches TRBD1 or TRBD2 (5 bases each). Germline values: CDR1 MNHNS, CDR2 SASEGT. The CDR3 is made up of 16 amino acids. V lost 4 bases and J lost 1, with 13 bases in between. In nucleotides, the CDR3 is TGTGCCAGCAGTGGGACCCGGGACCAGAACACCGGGGAGCTGTTTTTT. Protein sequence: CASSGTRDQNTGELFF.

The rearrangement uses TRBV28 and TRBJ2-1, with TRBD2 identical over 15 bases. This CDR3 has 20 residues. CDR1 is MDHEN and CDR2 is SYDVKM in the germline V gene. J gave up 1 base and V 8 bases, and 15 bases lay outside the gene matches. The CDR3 region has the DNA TGTGCCAGCTGTTACTTACGCGGACTAGCGGGGGGGGTGTCCTACAATGAGCAGTTCTTC. Translation: CASCYLRGLAGGVSYNEQFF.

The rearrangement uses TRBV18 and TRBJ2-6; possibly TRBD1 or TRBD2 for D (5 bases each). Germline CDR1 is KGHSH and CDR2 is LQKENI. This CDR3 spans 17 amino acids. The V end lost 0 bases, the J end lost 1 base, and 10 bases lay between the germline ends. The CDR3: CASSPPGRGSGANVLTF. In DNA form, the CDR3 reads TGTGCCAGCTCACCACCGGGACGGGGTTCTGGGGCCAACGTCCTGACTTTC.

This clone was picked up a small number of times. J is TRBJ1-6 and V is TRBV13; TRBD1 agrees at 8 bases. V gave up 0 bases and J gave up 10 bases; unmatched junction bases: 8. Germline CDR1 and CDR2: PRHDT and FYEKMQ (reference sequence). The CDR3 has 16 amino acids. CDR3 in amino acids: CASSLGQGQGASPLHF. The CDR3 DNA is TGTGCCAGCAGCTTAGGCCAGGGTCAGGGGGCCTCACCCCTCCACTTT.

The rearrangement links TRBV7-2 to TRBJ1-6; 7 bases align to TRBD1. Per germline, CDR1 SGHTA and CDR2 FQGNSA. The V and J ends lost 3 bases and 0 bases, in that order; junction bases with no gene match: 11. This CDR3 has 19 amino acids. CDR3 in DNA: TGTGCCAGCAGCTTCTTTAGCGGGACAGCAAGCTCCTATAATTCACCCCTCCACTTT. Its translation: CASSFFSGTASSYNSPLHF.

This rearrangement joins TRBV9 to TRBJ2-3, with 10 bases that match TRBD2. Germline lookup yields CDR1 SGDLS and CDR2 YYNGEE. The CDR3 has 16 amino acids. Germline trimming cut 4 bases from V and 1 base from J; bases unmatched to any gene: 6. CDR3 protein: CASSPGLAGGTDTQYF. CDR3 nucleotide sequence: TGTGCCAGCAGCCCCGGGCTAGCGGGGGGCACAGATACGCAGTATTTT.

The chain employs TRBV18 and TRBJ1-1; D is possibly TRBD1 (6 bases). The length of the CDR3 is 15 residues. CDR1 is KGHSH, CDR2 LQKENI, per germline. V gave up 3 bases and J gave up 8 bases, with 19 bases separating them. Here the CDR3 DNA reads TGTGCCAGCTCACCCTGGCCGGGGGGCGCGGGAGAAGCTTTCTTT. Residues: CASSPWPGGAGEAFF.

The chain links TRBV11-2 to TRBJ2-3, with TRBD2 matching over 9 bases. The CDR3 sequence is 17 residues long. V was pared by 5 bases and J by 8 bases, with 17 bases of the junction left unmatched. Germline CDR1 SGHAT, CDR2 FQNNGV. The CDR3 is CASSISPSGAWMGTQYF. Written as DNA, the CDR3 is TGTGCCAGCAGCATCTCCCCTAGCGGGGCCTGGATGGGTACGCAGTATTTT. The whole variable domain, remainder taken from reference TRBV11-2 and TRBJ2-3, is EAGVAQSPRYKIIEKRQSVAFWCNPISGHATLYWYQQILGQGPKLLIQFQNNGVVDDSQLPKDRFSAERLKGVDSTLKIQPAKLEDSAVYLCASSISPSGAWMGTQYFGPGTRLTVL.

The chain links TRBV7-3 to TRBJ1-2; D is possibly TRBD1 (5 bases). With 2 bases removed from V and 0 bases from J, the gap between germline ends came to 16 bases. The CDR3 runs 17 residues. Looked up from germline, CDR1 is SGHTA and CDR2 is FQGTGA. CDR3 residues: CASSLSREEVANYGYTF. Written as DNA, the CDR3 is TGTGCCAGCAGCTTATCCAGGGAGGAGGTGGCTAACTATGGCTACACCTTC.

This clone was recorded once. V is TRBV2 and J is TRBJ1-5, with 7 bases fitting TRBD1. Per the germline V gene, CDR1 is SNHLY and CDR2 is FYNNEI. This CDR3 comprises 14 residues. V shed 6 bases and J 3 bases; nucleotides not matched to a gene: 5. CDR3 sequence reads: CASSLGTANQPQHF. The DNA of the CDR3 is TGTGCCAGCAGCCTGGGGACAGCCAATCAGCCCCAGCATTTT.

The chain uses TRBV5-1 and TRBJ2-3; the D gene is possibly TRBD2 (6 bases). Trimming left V 1 base short and J 3 bases short, with 12 bases between. The CDR3 runs to 15 residues. Per germline, CDR1 SGHRS and CDR2 YFSETQ. The CDR3 bases are TGCGCCAGCAGCTTGTTGGCTAGCGAGACAGATACGCAGTATTTT. Translating it yields CASSLLASETDTQYF.

The J gene is TRBJ2-7, the V gene TRBV6-1; 10 bases match TRBD1. V gave up 2 bases and J gave up 2 bases; unmatched junction bases: 3. The CDR3 covers 15 residues. Germline CDR1 MNHNS, CDR2 SASEGT. CDR3 protein: CASSEMGQGPYEQYF. The CDR3 nucleotides read TGTGCCAGCAGTGAAATGGGACAGGGGCCCTACGAGCAGTACTTC.